The 16 T cell receptor beta chains listed next were all sequenced from one sample in a study of T cells after yellow fever vaccination. Each CDR3 protein is one row after TCRdb ran MiXCR on the 5' RACE reads. The sample records roughly 160,000 distinct CDR3 sequences, roughly 9% being singletons. Material: CD8+ T cells sorted from PBMCs, obtained 45 days after the yellow fever booster vaccination. The origin of the receptors is a man aged 18-30 years who received the YFV17D yellow fever vaccine.

This sequence joins TRBV19 and TRBJ1-1; D not certain. Germline-derived CDR1 and CDR2 are LNHDA and SQIVND (reference sequence). The CDR3 consists of 11 residues. V was pared by 5 bases and J by 6 bases, with 7 bases between. The CDR3 DNA follows: TGTGCCAGTAGTTACAACGCTGAAGCTTTCTTT. As protein: CASSYNAEAFF. Full variable domain (outside the CDR3, taken from reference TRBV19 and TRBJ1-1): DGGITQSPKYLFRKEGQNVTLSCEQNLNHDAMYWYRQDPGQGLRLIYYSQIVNDFQKGDIAEGYSVSREKKESFPLTVTSAQKNPTAFYLCASSYNAEAFFGQGTRLTVV.

This clonotype was counted ten times or more. The rearrangement links TRBV4-3 to TRBJ2-1; D call uncertain. The CDR3 is 13 residues long. The V end was cut by 0 bases, the J end by 6 bases, with 6 bases between. Germline V lookup: CDR1 LGHNA, CDR2 YSLEER. The CDR3 protein is CASSQDQFNEQFF. The DNA of the CDR3 is TGCGCCAGCAGCCAAGACCAATTCAATGAGCAGTTCTTC.

This clonotype was counted only a few times. This chain uses TRBV11-2 with TRBJ2-3; TRBD2 aligns across 8 bases. The CDR3 is 15 amino acids. Germline CDR1 SGHAT, CDR2 FQNNGV. With V trimmed by 11 bases and J by 2 bases, 12 bases remained unmatched. CDR3 loop: CAVGESGGPTDTQYF. As DNA, the CDR3 is TGTGCCGTTGGGGAGAGCGGGGGACCCACAGATACGCAGTATTTT.

This rearrangement joins TRBV7-6 to TRBJ2-1; D call uncertain. Germline V gene sequence: CDR1 SGHVS, CDR2 FNYEAQ. The CDR3 consists of 16 residues. V lost 1 base and J lost 5, with 15 bases in between. Here the CDR3 DNA reads TGTGCCAGCAGCTTAGTGGGATTAGCACGGAACAATGAGCAGTTCTTC. The encoded protein is CASSLVGLARNNEQFF.

The chain links TRBV12-5 to TRBJ2-3; 11 nucleotides line up with TRBD2. V trimming: 7 bases; J trimming: 6 bases; junction bases outside the gene matches: 15. This CDR3 comprises 17 residues. CDR1 is LGHNT and CDR2 is FRNRAP in the germline V gene. The CDR3 bases are TGTGCTAGTGCCTACCCAGTGGGACTAGCGGTGCGGGATACGCAGTATTTT. Its protein is CASAYPVGLAVRDTQYF. The entire variable domain, with the rest obtained from reference TRBV12-5 and TRBJ2-3, is as follows: DARVTQTPRHKVTEMGQEVTMRCQPILGHNTVFWYRQTMMQGLELLAYFRNRAPLDDSGMPKDRFSAEMPDATLATLKIQPSEPRDSAVYFCASAYPVGLAVRDTQYFGPGTRLTVL.

This clonotype was seen ten or more times. The chain employs TRBV5-4 and TRBJ1-1; TRBD1 matches at 7 bases. This CDR3 is 13 amino acids long. Germline V CDR1 and CDR2: SGHNT, YYREEE (reference sequence). The V segment lost 4 bases and the J segment 1 base; nucleotides outside the gene matches: 1. This CDR3 reads CASSQGENTEAFF. The CDR3 DNA reads TGTGCCAGCAGCCAGGGGGAGAACACTGAAGCTTTCTTT. Drawing the rest from reference TRBV5-4 and TRBJ1-1, the complete variable domain is ETGVTQSPTHLIKTRGQQVTLRCSSQSGHNTVSWYQQALGQGPQFIFQYYREEENGRGNFPPRFSGLQFPNYSSELNVNALELDDSALYLCASSQGENTEAFFGQGTRLTVV.

The chain carries TRBV10-1 and TRBJ2-1; 8 bases agree with TRBD2. Germline trimming cut 3 bases from V and 6 bases from J; bases unmatched to any gene: 10. The CDR3 sequence is 16 residues long. Germline CDR1 reads WNHNN; CDR2 reads SYGVQD (reference sequence). CDR3 sequence: CASSESSAGGVNEQFF. Written as DNA, the CDR3 is TGCGCCAGCAGTGAATCGTCTGCGGGGGGCGTCAATGAGCAGTTCTTC.

This clonotype was seen only a few times. The V gene is TRBV7-6, the J gene TRBJ2-5; 9 bases match TRBD1. The length of the CDR3 is 13 residues. V shed 7 bases, J shed 5 bases, and the junction held 5 bases outside the gene matches. Germline lookup yields CDR1 SGHVS and CDR2 FNYEAQ. This CDR3 reads CASTTDRGETQYF. CDR3 sequence (DNA): TGTGCCAGCACCACAGACAGGGGGGAGACCCAGTACTTC.

This clonotype was recorded a few times. The V call is TRBV4-1, the J call TRBJ1-1, with D maybe TRBD1 (6 bases). The CDR3 extends over 14 amino acids. Germline CDR1 MGHRA, CDR2 YSYEKL. Trimming shortened V by 1 base and J by 4 bases, and 10 bases separated the two germline ends. This CDR3 reads CASSQAGGPTEAFF. CDR3 nucleotide sequence: TGCGCCAGCAGCCAAGCGGGGGGCCCCACTGAAGCTTTCTTT.

In this sample, this clonotype turned up a few times. V usage is TRBV6-5 and J usage is TRBJ1-1, with 7 bases matching TRBD1. CDR3 length: 14 amino acids. Germline V gene sequence: CDR1 MNHEY, CDR2 SVGAGI. The V segment lost 8 bases and the J segment 4 bases; nucleotides outside the gene matches: 10. This CDR3 is CASGLGGGITEAFF. The CDR3 coding sequence is TGTGCCAGCGGTTTGGGAGGGGGCATCACTGAAGCTTTCTTT.

This clonotype was observed at least ten times. The J gene is TRBJ1-5, the V gene TRBV12-3 or TRBV12-4; perhaps TRBD1 as D (6 bases). Trimming stripped 5 bases from V and 7 bases from J, with 18 bases between. This CDR3 is built from 15 residues. In DNA, the CDR3 is TGTGCCAGCAGTAAACTGTGGGGGGCGGGGCAGCCCCAGCATTTT. It codes for CASSKLWGAGQPQHF.

This sequence joins TRBV4-3 and TRBJ2-1; 8 nucleotides align to TRBD2. This CDR3 is 16 amino acids long. Germline lookup yields CDR1 LGHNA and CDR2 YSLEER. Trimming took 0 bases from V and 4 from J; bases not matched to a gene: 5. The CDR3 sequence is CASSQDRAGGYNEQFF. CDR3 sequence (DNA): TGCGCCAGCAGCCAAGATCGGGCGGGGGGTTACAATGAGCAGTTCTTC.

This clonotype was seen more than once but under ten times. The chain links TRBV27 to TRBJ1-2; D remains unclear. The CDR3 loop spans 14 amino acids. V was pared by 5 bases and J by 3 bases, with 13 bases between. Germline CDR1 MNHEY, CDR2 SMNVEV (reference sequence). The CDR3 bases are TGTGCCAGCAGTGCACGGCTCCGGGACTATGGCTACACCTTC. Its protein is CASSARLRDYGYTF.

This clonotype was picked up a small number of times. This sequence joins TRBV7-2 and TRBJ1-2; a possible D gene is TRBD1 (6 bases). Trimming took 5 bases from V and 2 from J, leaving 24 bases between them. Germline CDR1 and CDR2: SGHTA and FQGNSA. CDR3 length: 18 amino acids. DNA for the CDR3: TGTGCCAGCAGCCTGCAATGGCCACGGGGGCCGTCCAACTATGGCTACACCTTC. Translating gives CASSLQWPRGPSNYGYTF.

Only a few counts were recorded for this clonotype. The CDR3, as DNA: TGTGCCAGCAGCCCTCCGCCGGGGGGATACAGGGCAGATACGCAGTATTTT. Its protein product is CASSPPPGGYRADTQYF. The chain carries TRBV5-4 and TRBJ2-3; perhaps TRBD2 as D (7 bases). Trimming left V 4 bases short and J 4 bases short, with 22 bases between. CDR1 is SGHNT, CDR2 YYREEE, per germline (reference sequence). The CDR3 length is 17 residues.

The chain recombines TRBV28 with TRBJ2-3, with 13 bases that match TRBD2. This CDR3 region has 15 residues. Germline assignment: CDR1 MDHEN and CDR2 SYDVKM. The V and J ends lost 8 bases and 6 bases, in that order; junction bases with no gene match: 8. CDR3 nucleotides: TGTGCCAGCCCCCCACTAGCGGGGGGGCTGGATACGCAGTATTTT. It encodes CASPPLAGGLDTQYF.